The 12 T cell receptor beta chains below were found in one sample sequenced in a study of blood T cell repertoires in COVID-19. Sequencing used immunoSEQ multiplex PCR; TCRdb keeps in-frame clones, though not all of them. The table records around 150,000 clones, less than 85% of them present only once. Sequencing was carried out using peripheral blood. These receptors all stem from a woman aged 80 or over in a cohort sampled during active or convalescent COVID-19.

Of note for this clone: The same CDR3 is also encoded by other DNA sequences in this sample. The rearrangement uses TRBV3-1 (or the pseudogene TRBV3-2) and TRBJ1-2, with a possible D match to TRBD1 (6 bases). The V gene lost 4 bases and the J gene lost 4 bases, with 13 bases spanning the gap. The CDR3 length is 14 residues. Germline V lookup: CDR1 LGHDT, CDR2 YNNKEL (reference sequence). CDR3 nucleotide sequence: TGTGCCAGCAGCCCCAGGGGTGAGGGCTATGGCTACACCTTC. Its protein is CASSPRGEGYGYTF.

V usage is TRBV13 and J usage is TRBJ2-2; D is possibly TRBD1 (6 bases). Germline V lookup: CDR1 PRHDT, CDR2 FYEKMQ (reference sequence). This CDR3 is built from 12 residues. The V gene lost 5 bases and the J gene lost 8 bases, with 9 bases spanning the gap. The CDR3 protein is CASSPDRGELFF. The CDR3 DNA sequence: TGTGCCAGCAGCCCTGACAGGGGGGAGCTGTTTTTT.

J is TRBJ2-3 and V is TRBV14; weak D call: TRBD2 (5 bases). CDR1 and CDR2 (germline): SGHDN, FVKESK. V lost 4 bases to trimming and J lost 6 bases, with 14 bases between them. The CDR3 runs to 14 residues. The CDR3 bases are TGTGCCAGCAGCCGGACGTCCCCGGGGGATACGCAGTATTTT. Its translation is CASSRTSPGDTQYF.

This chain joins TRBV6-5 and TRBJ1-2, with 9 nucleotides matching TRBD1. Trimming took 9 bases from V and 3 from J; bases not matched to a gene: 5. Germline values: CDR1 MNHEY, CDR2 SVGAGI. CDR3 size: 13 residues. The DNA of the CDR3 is TGTGCCAGTACAGGGGGCTTGGACTATGGCTACACCTTC. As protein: CASTGGLDYGYTF.

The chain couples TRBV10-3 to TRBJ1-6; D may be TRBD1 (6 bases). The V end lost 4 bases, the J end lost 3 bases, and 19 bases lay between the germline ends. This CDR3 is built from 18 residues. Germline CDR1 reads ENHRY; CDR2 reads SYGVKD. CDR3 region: CAISVRGGLSNYNSPLHF. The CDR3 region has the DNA TGTGCCATCAGTGTTAGGGGGGGCCTCTCCAACTATAATTCACCCCTCCACTTT.

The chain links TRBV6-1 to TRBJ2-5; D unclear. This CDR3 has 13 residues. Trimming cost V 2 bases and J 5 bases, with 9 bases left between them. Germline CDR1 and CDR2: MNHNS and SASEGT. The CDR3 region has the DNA TGTGCCAGCAGTGAACTCCGGTGGGAGACCCAGTACTTC. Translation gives CASSELRWETQYF.

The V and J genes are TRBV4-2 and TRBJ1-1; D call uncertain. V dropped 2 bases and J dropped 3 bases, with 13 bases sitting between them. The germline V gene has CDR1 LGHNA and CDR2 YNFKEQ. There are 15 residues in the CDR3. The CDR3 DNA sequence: TGTGCCAGCAGCCAAAGAGGGAGTGGTGACACTGAAGCTTTCTTT. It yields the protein CASSQRGSGDTEAFF.

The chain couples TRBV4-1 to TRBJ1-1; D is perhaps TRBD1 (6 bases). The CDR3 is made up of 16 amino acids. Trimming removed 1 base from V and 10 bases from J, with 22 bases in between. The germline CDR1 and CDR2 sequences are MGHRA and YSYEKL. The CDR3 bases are TGCGCCAGCAGCCAAGCTGGGAGACAGGACGAAGGGCGAGCTTTCTTT. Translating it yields CASSQAGRQDEGRAFF.

The CDR3 DNA reads TGTGCCAGACGACAGGAATTCTATAATTCACCCCTCCACTTT. It specifies CARRQEFYNSPLHF. This chain uses TRBV2 with TRBJ1-6, with D perhaps matching TRBD1 (6 bases). The germline gives CDR1 SNHLY, CDR2 FYNNEI. V lost 9 bases, J lost 3 bases, and 12 bases lay in between. This CDR3 spans 14 amino acids.

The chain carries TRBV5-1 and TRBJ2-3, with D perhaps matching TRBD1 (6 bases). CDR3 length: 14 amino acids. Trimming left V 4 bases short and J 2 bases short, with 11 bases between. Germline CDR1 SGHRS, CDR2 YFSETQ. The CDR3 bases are TGCGCCAGCAGCCCAGACAGGTACACAGATACGCAGTATTTT. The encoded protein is CASSPDRYTDTQYF. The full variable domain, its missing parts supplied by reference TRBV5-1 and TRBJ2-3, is KAGVTQTPRYLIKTRGQQVTLSCSPISGHRSVSWYQQTPGQGLQFLFEYFSETQRNKGNFPGRFSGRQFSNSRSEMNVSTLELGDSALYLCASSPDRYTDTQYFGPGTRLTVL.

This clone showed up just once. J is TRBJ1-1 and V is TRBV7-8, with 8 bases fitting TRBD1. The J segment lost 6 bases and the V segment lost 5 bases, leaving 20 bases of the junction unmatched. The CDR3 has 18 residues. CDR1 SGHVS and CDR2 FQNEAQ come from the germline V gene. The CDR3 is CASSAHRGKYGGRAEAFF. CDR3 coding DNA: TGTGCCAGCAGCGCACACAGGGGGAAGTATGGCGGGCGAGCTGAAGCTTTCTTT.

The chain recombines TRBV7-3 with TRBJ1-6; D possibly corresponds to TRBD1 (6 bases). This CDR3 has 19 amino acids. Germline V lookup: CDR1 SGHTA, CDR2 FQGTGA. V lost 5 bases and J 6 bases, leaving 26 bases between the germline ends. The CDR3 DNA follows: TGTGCCAGCAGCGCTACGGGACAAAGGTCCCCAATCGGTAATTCACCCCTCCACTTT. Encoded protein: CASSATGQRSPIGNSPLHF.